The entry that follows covers one T cell receptor beta chain sequence. Profiled with immunoSEQ multiplex PCR; TCRdb holds only in-frame clones, not every one. The sample has about 130,000 clones; nearly 90% are singletons. The data were taken from a study of radiation and T cells in renal cell carcinoma. Germline V gene data show CDR1 as MGHRA and CDR2 as YSYEKL. The CDR3 consists of 15 residues. The junction had 3 bases not matched to a gene; V was cut back by 1 base and J by 6 bases. Sample time point: baseline pretreatment blood. As to treatment: 15 Gy SBRT to primary tumor, nephrectomy 4 weeks later. The tumor was a clear cell renal cell carcinoma.

This receptor was obtained from a woman in her forties or fifties with renal cell carcinoma. Here the sequenced sample was blood, taken from a patient whose treatment included radiotherapy and nephrectomy. The chain employs TRBV4-1 and TRBJ1-4; TRBD1 aligns across 9 bases. DNA of the CDR3: TGCGCCAGCAGCCAAGGACAGGGGGGTGATGAAAAACTGTTTTTT. It is translated as CASSQGQGGDEKLFF.